These 4 T cell receptor beta chains originate from one sample sequenced in a study of tumor and adjacent non-tumor tissue in lung cancer. RNA was extracted from bulk tissue without any cell sorting. A modified ARM-PCR protocol with three rounds of nested PCR amplified TCRbeta. MiXCR, run by TCRdb on the multiplex PCR reads, gives a single entry per CDR3 protein. The table records about 110,000 distinct CDR3 sequences, approximately 87% of them present only once. The sample taken for sequencing was lung tumor tissue. The source is a man in his sixties or seventies with non-small cell lung cancer.

V is TRBV28 and J is TRBJ1-5, with 10 nucleotides matching TRBD1. V was clipped by 2 bases and J by 12 bases; unmatched bases: 13. This CDR3 has 16 residues. Germline V gene lookup returns CDR1 MDHEN and CDR2 SYDVKM. In DNA, the CDR3 is TGTGCCAGCAGTTTAGGGACAGGGGTCGGGGAGCATCACCAGCATTTT. Its translation: CASSLGTGVGEHHQHF.

For this clonotype: The conserved closing phenylalanine or tryptophan is absent in this CDR3, likely reflecting a read error. The chain links TRBV6-1 to TRBJ1-1, with 12 positions matching TRBD1. CDR3 length: 13 amino acids. Trimming at V came to 11 bases and at J to 5 bases, leaving 6 bases not matched to a gene. CDR1 is MNHNS and CDR2 is SASEGT in the germline V gene. CDR3 region: CAAGTGGFTEAFL. The CDR3 DNA reads TGTGCCGCAGGGACAGGGGGCTTTACTGAAGCTTTCTTA.

Points on this clonotype: The CDR3 does not end in the conserved phenylalanine or tryptophan, so this is likely a read error. The chain combines TRBV29-1 with TRBJ2-7; the match to TRBD2 covers 12 bases. CDR1 and CDR2 from the germline V gene are SQVTM and ANQGSEA. The trim removed 6 bases at V and 2 bases at J, leaving 5 bases unmatched. This CDR3 region has 14 residues. CDR3 amino acids: CSVDGLAGTYEQYL. In nucleotides, the CDR3 is TGCAGCGTCGACGGACTAGCGGGGACCTACGAGCAGTACTTA.

In this sample, this clonotype turned up once. This chain uses TRBV5-4 with TRBJ2-1, with 7 bases lining up with TRBD2. TRBJ2-7 matches the DNA end more closely, so the J call is doubtful. This CDR3 is built from 15 residues. Germline values: CDR1 SGHNT, CDR2 YYREEE (reference sequence). Here the CDR3 reads CASSFGGRVRNEQYF. The CDR3 coding sequence is TGTGCCAGCAGCTTTGGGGGGAGGGTGAGGAATGAGCAGTACTTC.